A single sample is the source of the 8 T cell receptor beta chains below, sequenced in a study of blood T cell repertoires in COVID-19. Assay used: immunoSEQ multiplex PCR; TCRdb lists only in-frame clones, some missing. Here the sample spans a few hundred thousand clones, 88% being singletons. The specimen was PBMCs or T cells enriched from blood (not recorded which). The receptors were sampled from a woman between 40 and 50 years old who had been exposed to COVID-19.

Note on this clone: At one end, the junction sequence differs from germline, possibly due to a read error. The chain has TRBV5-1 and TRBJ2-1; 9 positions match TRBD1. This CDR3 contains 15 residues. In germline, CDR1 is SGHRS, CDR2 YFSETQ. DNA of the CDR3: TGTGCCAGCAGCTTGGGGGGACAGGGCTTCAATGAGCAGTTCTTC. This gives the protein CASSLGGQGFNEQFF.

The rearrangement uses TRBV24-1 and TRBJ2-3; tentatively, D is TRBD2 (5 bases). Trimming took off 1 base at V and 12 bases at J, with 13 bases between the two ends. Germline V gives CDR1 KGHDR, CDR2 SFDVKD. The CDR3 sequence is 13 residues long. The CDR3 loop reads CATSDFRLASQYF. CDR3 nucleotide sequence: TGTGCCACCAGTGATTTCCGGCTAGCTTCACAGTATTTT.

The gene calls are TRBV30 and TRBJ2-2, with D unresolved. The germline V gene has CDR1 GTSNPN and CDR2 SVGIG (reference sequence). This CDR3 has 12 amino acids. V lost 2 bases, J lost 10 bases, and 11 bases lay in between. CDR3 nucleotide sequence: TGTGCCTGGAGTAGAGTCGGAGAGGAGCTGTTTTTT. The encoded protein is CAWSRVGEELFF.

CDR3 nucleotide sequence: TGTGCCAGCAGCCAGGTTAGCACAGATACGCAGTATTTT. Protein product: CASSQVSTDTQYF. The chain recombines TRBV12-3 or TRBV12-4 with TRBJ2-3; D is unresolved. Trimming cost V 6 bases and J 0 bases, with 7 bases left between them. The CDR3 is 13 amino acids.

V is TRBV5-6 and J is TRBJ1-1; D possibly corresponds to TRBD1 (5 bases). Trimming removed 0 bases from V and 6 bases from J, with 9 bases in between. Germline assignment: CDR1 SGHDT and CDR2 YYEEEE. The CDR3 has 13 residues. The CDR3, as DNA: TGTGCCAGCAGCTTGGCCCAAGGGGCTGAAGCTTTCTTT. Protein sequence: CASSLAQGAEAFF.

This sequence joins TRBV18 and TRBJ1-3; possible D gene TRBD1, 6 bases. V was clipped by 2 bases and J by 3 bases, with 11 bases between them. CDR1 is KGHSH, CDR2 LQKENI, per germline. The CDR3 has 15 amino acids. In nucleotides, the CDR3 is TGTGCCAGCTCACCAACAGGGCCGAGTGGAAACACCATATATTTT. This codes for CASSPTGPSGNTIYF.

In nucleotides, the CDR3 is TGTGCCAGTAGTATTAGTCAGGGTGGGACCGGGGAGCTGTTTTTT. It yields the protein CASSISQGGTGELFF. The V and J genes are TRBV19 and TRBJ2-2, with D possibly matching TRBD1 (5 bases). This CDR3 is built from 15 residues. Trimming took off 3 bases at V and 5 bases at J, with 13 bases between the two ends. The V gene's germline CDR1 is LNHDA and CDR2 SQIVND (reference sequence).

This clone was detected once. V and J are TRBV11-3 and TRBJ2-1; 13 nucleotides agree with TRBD2. V lost 0 bases, J lost 2 bases, and 7 bases stayed unmatched. CDR3 length: 19 residues. Germline lookup yields CDR1 SGHNT and CDR2 YENEEA. CDR3 region: CASSLDGPGLAGPYNEQFF. The CDR3 nucleotides are TGTGCCAGCAGCTTAGATGGGCCGGGACTAGCGGGGCCCTACAATGAGCAGTTCTTC.